This entry is about one T cell receptor (beta chain). The data belong to a study of blood T cell repertoires in COVID-19. Participant reports of clinical history set cohort assignment. Assay: immunoSEQ multiplex PCR; the TCRdb copy retains only in-frame clones and omits some. This repertoire shows 200,000 to 250,000 clones, 87% found once; its top ten account for 9.5% to 14%. V lost 11 bases to trimming and J lost 6 bases; unmatched junction nucleotides: 6. Germline V gives CDR1 SEHNR, CDR2 FQNEAQ (reference sequence). The CDR3 is made up of 12 amino acids. This sequence was found in a man aged 25-40 years who had recovered from COVID-19. This chain links TRBV7-9 with TRBJ2-1; 8 nucleotides agree with TRBD1. Material for sequencing was PBMCs or T cells enriched from blood (not recorded which). CDR3 sequence (DNA): TGTGCCCGTTCGGACAGGGTCAATGAGCAGTTCTTC. This encodes CARSDRVNEQFF.